Below are 9 T cell receptor beta chains sequenced from a single sample in a study of CXCR3-negative and CXCR3-positive naive CD8 T cells. The libraries of TRB cDNA were constructed through 5' RACE using UMI labels. TCRdb reprocessed the 5' RACE reads, with one entry per CDR3 protein and no DNA. The sample data list about 38,000 distinct CDR3 sequences. Sequenced sample: memory CD8+ T cells from blood. The receptors were sampled from a human donor in good health. Some clones in this sample may be carry-over from other donors' samples.

The rearrangement joins TRBV12-3 or TRBV12-4 to TRBJ2-7; checking the TCRdb D call of TRBD1 is not possible without DNA. This CDR3 is built from 16 residues. The CDR3 reads CASSFNSGGVSYEQYF.

This rearrangement joins TRBV20-1 to TRBJ2-7; the D gene TCRdb calls, TRBD1, cannot be checked with no DNA. This CDR3 region has 15 residues. CDR1 and CDR2 from the germline V gene are DFQATT and SNEGSKA (reference sequence). The CDR3 protein is CSARDTTGLTYEQYF.

The V gene is TRBV7-9, the J gene TRBJ1-5. Germline V gives CDR1 SEHNR, CDR2 FQNEAQ (reference sequence). This CDR3 contains 14 residues. The CDR3: CASSLGQSNQPQHF.

This sequence joins TRBV29-1 and TRBJ2-1; TCRdb's D call of TRBD1 is untestable without DNA. CDR1 and CDR2 from the germline V gene are SQVTM and ANQGSEA. CDR3 length equals 14 residues. CDR3: CSVESTGARNEQFF.

The chain links TRBV29-1 to TRBJ2-7; TCRdb names TRBD2, which stays unverified in the absence of DNA. The CDR3 sequence is 12 residues long. The V gene's germline CDR1 is SQVTM and CDR2 ANQGSEA. The CDR3 region is CSVEAGTYEQYF.

The rearrangement links TRBV27 to TRBJ2-1; as DNA is missing, the TRBD2 call by TCRdb cannot be tested. CDR1 MNHEY and CDR2 SMNVEV come from the germline V gene (reference sequence). The CDR3 is 14 residues long. This chain's CDR3 is CASSHSGGGHEQFF.

The chain uses TRBV7-2 and TRBJ1-2. There are 15 residues in the CDR3. The germline gives CDR1 SGHTA, CDR2 FQGNSA. The CDR3 here is CASSSPGPHPYGYTF.

The rearrangement links TRBV9 to TRBJ2-3. The CDR3 runs 13 residues. Germline V gene data show CDR1 as SGDLS and CDR2 as YYNGEE. The CDR3 loop is CASSDSGTDTQYF.

The CDR3 protein is CASSLADYSDTQYF. The chain joins TRBV7-9 to TRBJ2-3; TCRdb indicates TRBD2, and absent DNA this call remains unverified. The CDR3 consists of 14 residues. CDR1 and CDR2 (germline): SEHNR, FQNEAQ (reference sequence).